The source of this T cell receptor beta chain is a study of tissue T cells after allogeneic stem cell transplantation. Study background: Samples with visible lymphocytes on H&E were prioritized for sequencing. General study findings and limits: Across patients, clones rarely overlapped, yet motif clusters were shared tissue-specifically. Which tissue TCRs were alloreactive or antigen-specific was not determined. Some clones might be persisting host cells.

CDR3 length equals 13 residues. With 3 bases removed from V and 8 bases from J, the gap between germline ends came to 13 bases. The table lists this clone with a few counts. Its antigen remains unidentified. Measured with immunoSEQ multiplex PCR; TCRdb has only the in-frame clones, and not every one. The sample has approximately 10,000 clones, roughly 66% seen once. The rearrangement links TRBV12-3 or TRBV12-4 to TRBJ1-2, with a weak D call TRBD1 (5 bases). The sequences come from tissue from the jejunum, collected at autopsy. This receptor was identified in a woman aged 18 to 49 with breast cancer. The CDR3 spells CASSFGQGEGYTF. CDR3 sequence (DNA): TGTGCCAGCAGTTTTGGTCAGGGAGAGGGCTACACCTTC.